This T cell receptor beta chain was recorded in a study of OX40 agonist ivuxolimab in advanced cancers. Study-level background: Patients' therapy was ivuxolimab, an antibody that acts as an agonist of OX40 (CD134). At about 82% male, the cohort had a mean age of approximately 60 years, ranging from roughly 20 to 90. Dose-escalation patients' cancers were hepatocellular carcinoma, melanoma, renal cell or head and neck cancer.

Produced via immunoSEQ multiplex PCR; TCRdb's table is partial and in-frame only. The sample contains around 75,000 clones, roughly 90% of which appear only once. Trimming took 1 base from V and 4 from J; bases not matched to a gene: 6. CDR3 length: 15 residues. Per the germline V gene, CDR1 is LNHDA and CDR2 is SQIVND (reference sequence). This receptor was identified in an adult with an advanced solid tumor such as melanoma, head and neck, liver or kidney cancer. The chain couples TRBV19 to TRBJ2-7; 8 bases agree with TRBD2. The specimen was CD4+ or CD8+ T cells sorted from blood, collected in a trial of the OX40 agonist ivuxolimab. CDR3 sequence: CASSIVGSGDYEQYF. The CDR3 region has the DNA TGTGCCAGTAGTATAGTCGGTAGCGGGGATTACGAGCAGTACTTC.